The 10 T cell receptor beta chains given below trace back to one sample, sequenced in a study of blood T cell repertoires in COVID-19. Sequenced by immunoSEQ multiplex PCR; TCRdb stores in-frame clones only, minus some. The data hold roughly 280,000 clones, with more than 85% observed a single time. Material: PBMCs or T cells enriched from blood (not recorded which). The receptors come from a middle-aged man who had been exposed to COVID-19.

The V call is TRBV29-1, the J call TRBJ2-5; tentatively, D is TRBD2 (5 bases). The germline V gene has CDR1 SQVTM and CDR2 ANQGSEA. Trimming took off 7 bases at V and 5 bases at J, with 11 bases between the two ends. The CDR3 is 11 residues long. CDR3 sequence: CSAYRGETQYF. CDR3 bases: TGCAGCGCTTATAGAGGGGAGACCCAGTACTTC.

V gene TRBV28 combines with J gene TRBJ2-7; 7 bases line up with TRBD1. The CDR3 is made up of 14 amino acids. CDR1 is MDHEN, CDR2 SYDVKM, per germline. J was trimmed by 4 bases and V by 8 bases; bases with no gene match: 11. The CDR3 protein is CASSPVGQEYEQYF. For the CDR3, the DNA is TGTGCCAGCTCGCCAGTCGGACAGGAGTACGAGCAGTACTTC.

The chain carries TRBV9 and TRBJ2-7, with 11 bases aligning to TRBD2. CDR1 SGDLS and CDR2 YYNGEE come from the germline V gene. Trimming cost V 4 bases and J 4 bases; bases outside gene matches: 4. The CDR3 extends over 14 amino acids. The CDR3 sequence: CASSTGTSGYEQYF. Here the CDR3 DNA reads TGTGCCAGCAGCACCGGGACTAGCGGATACGAGCAGTACTTC.

The J gene is TRBJ2-7, the V gene TRBV21-1; the D call TRBD2 from the table was never checked on the DNA. TRBV21-1 is a listed pseudogene. The CDR3 contains 15 residues. Here the CDR3 DNA reads TGTGCCAGCAGCACCCCCGGGGTGTTAAGTGACGAGCAGTACTTC. It encodes CASSTPGVLSDEQYF.

This clone was observed a handful of times. The CDR3 DNA sequence: TGTGCCAGCAGTTTATGGTCCGTAGCGCCAGATACGCAGTATTTT. This sequence encodes CASSLWSVAPDTQYF. The chain uses TRBV28 and TRBJ2-3, with D maybe TRBD2 (5 bases). Germline CDR1 and CDR2: MDHEN and SYDVKM. The CDR3 consists of 15 residues. The germline V and J ends were trimmed by 0 bases and 4 bases, with 11 bases remaining between them.

The rearrangement links TRBV19 to TRBJ1-5, with D possibly matching TRBD1 (5 bases). Trimming stripped 2 bases from V and 3 bases from J, with 14 bases between. Germline values: CDR1 LNHDA, CDR2 SQIVND (reference sequence). This CDR3 is built from 16 residues. The chain's CDR3 is CASSIIFRANNQPQHF. For the CDR3, the DNA is TGTGCCAGTAGTATAATTTTCAGGGCTAACAATCAGCCCCAGCATTTT.

V and J are TRBV7-8 and TRBJ2-7; no definite D call. The CDR3 has 12 residues. Germline V gives CDR1 SGHVS, CDR2 FQNEAQ. Trimming took 2 bases from V and 3 from J, leaving 5 bases between them. CDR3 DNA: TGTGCCAGCAGCTTAATCGGCTACGAGCAGTACTTC. Translating gives CASSLIGYEQYF. The variable domain in full, completed from reference TRBV7-8 and TRBJ2-7, reads GAGVSQSPRYKVAKRGQDVALRCDPISGHVSLFWYQQALGQGPEFLTYFQNEAQLDKSGLPSDRFFAERPEGSVSTLKIQRTQQEDSAVYLCASSLIGYEQYFGPGTRLTVT.

This clone was seen only once. V gene TRBV5-1 combines with J gene TRBJ2-1; D gene uncertain. This CDR3 has 13 amino acids. CDR1 is SGHRS, CDR2 YFSETQ, per germline. The ends were cut back, 1 base at V and 7 bases at J, with 9 bases in the middle. The chain's CDR3 is CASSLLTGNEQFF. For the CDR3, the DNA is TGCGCCAGCAGCTTGTTGACTGGGAATGAGCAGTTCTTC.

J is TRBJ2-3 and V is TRBV19; the D is unclear. CDR1 is LNHDA, CDR2 SQIVND, per germline (reference sequence). There are 11 residues in the CDR3. V was pared by 7 bases and J by 6 bases, with 8 bases between. DNA for the CDR3: TGTGCCAGTACCGGGTTTGATACGCAGTATTTT. This encodes CASTGFDTQYF.

Here the CDR3 DNA reads TGTGCCAGCGGGGACAGTAAAGCTTTCTTT. Protein product: CASGDSKAFF. The chain uses TRBV6-5 and TRBJ1-1; 7 bases fit TRBD1. In germline, CDR1 is MNHEY, CDR2 SVGAGI. The length of the CDR3 is 10 residues. V was clipped by 8 bases and J by 9 bases; unmatched bases: 3.